The subject of this entry is one T cell receptor (beta chain). Antigen unknown. Other DNA variants within this sample encode the same CDR3. V lost 1 base, J lost 4 bases, and 7 bases stayed unmatched. Germline V CDR1 and CDR2: LGHNA, YNFKEQ. This CDR3 is built from 16 residues. All donors qualified as healthy HIV-negative adults and had experienced no recent acute infections or vaccinations. This sample was taken from a study of shared clonotypes between healthy human individuals. Study-wide points: Larger richness was generally estimated for naive than memory subsets.

Measured with immunoSEQ multiplex PCR; TCRdb has only the in-frame clones, and not every one. The sample lists 2,500,000 or so clones, 80% to 95% occurring once. The genes are TRBV4-2 and TRBJ2-1; 7 bases are shared with TRBD2. The TCR comes from a man in his late teens or twenties in good health. Some clones in this sample may be carry-over from other donors' samples. Sequenced input: naive CD4+ T cells from PBMCs. Subset described: CD45RA+ positively selected. CDR3 loop: CASSQVSGGSYNEQFF. DNA of the CDR3: TGTGCCAGCAGCCAAGTGTCGGGAGGATCGTACAATGAGCAGTTCTTC.